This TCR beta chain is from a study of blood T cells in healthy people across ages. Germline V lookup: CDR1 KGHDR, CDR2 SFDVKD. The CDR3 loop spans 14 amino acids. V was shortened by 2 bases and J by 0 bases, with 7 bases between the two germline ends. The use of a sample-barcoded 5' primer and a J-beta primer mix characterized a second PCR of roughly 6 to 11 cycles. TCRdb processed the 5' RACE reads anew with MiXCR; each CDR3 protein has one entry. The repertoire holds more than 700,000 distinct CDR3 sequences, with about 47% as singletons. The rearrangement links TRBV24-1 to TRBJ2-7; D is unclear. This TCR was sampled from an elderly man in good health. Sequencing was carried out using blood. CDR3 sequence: CATSDSWNSYEQYF. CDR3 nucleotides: TGTGCCACCAGTGATTCCTGGAACTCCTACGAGCAGTACTTC.